This T cell receptor (beta chain) was identified in a study of T cell clonality in common variable immunodeficiency. TCRdb keeps only in-frame clones here, not all; method: immunoSEQ multiplex PCR. The repertoire consists of about 35,000 clones, none detected only once. V was shortened by 2 bases and J by 7 bases, with 6 bases between the two germline ends. The CDR3 covers 11 residues. Germline V CDR1 and CDR2: SGHDT, YYEEEE. This clone appeared many times. Its antigen is not known. The read is 3 residues too short to cover the CDR3 end, so that end is filled in from the germline J gene. Study-wide results and limits: CVID subjects showed higher TCRbeta clonality than healthy controls.

The chain has TRBV5-6 and TRBJ1-2; D gene ambiguous. The clonotype originates from a person between 18 and 75 years old in good health. Input material: peripheral blood mononuclear cells. The CDR3 protein is CASSLGPGYTF. The sequenced CDR3 bases are TGTGCCAGCAGCTTAGGGCCTGGC. Combining the CDR3 with reference TRBV5-6 and TRBJ1-2 gives the whole variable domain DAGVTQSPTHLIKTRGQQVTLRCSPKSGHDTVSWYQQALGQGPQFIFQYYEEEERQRGNFPDRFSGHQFPNYSSELNVNALLLGDSALYLCASSLGPGYTFGSGTRLTVV.